The 15 T cell receptor beta chains reported below all come from one sample, sequenced in a study of blood T cell repertoires in COVID-19. Data came from immunoSEQ multiplex PCR; TCRdb stores just in-frame clones and leaves some out. The repertoire holds 150,000 or so clones, 80% to 90% seen once, with 8% to 9% in the top ten. Sequencing was carried out using peripheral blood. The receptors were gathered from a human donor with acute or convalescent COVID-19. The donor label of this sample is uncertain.

This clone was observed a single time. The V call is TRBV25-1, the J call TRBJ2-7; D might be TRBD2 (6 bases). The V end was cut by 5 bases, the J end by 2 bases, with 16 bases between. This CDR3 is built from 15 residues. Germline V CDR1 and CDR2: MGHDK, SYGVNS. The CDR3 DNA reads TGTGCCAGCAGTCCACCCCGGGGGTCGGCCTACGAGCAGTACTTC. Translating gives CASSPPRGSAYEQYF.

This chain links TRBV12-3 or TRBV12-4 with TRBJ1-2; a possible D gene is TRBD1 (5 bases). This CDR3 spans 12 amino acids. Trimming removed 5 bases from V and 5 bases from J, with 9 bases in between. CDR3 residues: CASSQEGYGYTF. The CDR3 nucleotides read TGTGCCAGCAGTCAGGAGGGGTATGGCTACACCTTC.

This clone was detected a few times. This CDR3 is CASSFGTGEAPLHF. The CDR3 nucleotides read TGTGCCAGCAGTTTCGGGACAGGGGAAGCACCCCTCCACTTT. The V and J genes are TRBV2 and TRBJ1-6; 10 bases fit TRBD1. Germline V gives CDR1 SNHLY, CDR2 FYNNEI. The CDR3 sequence is 14 residues long. V trimming: 5 bases; J trimming: 11 bases; junction bases outside the gene matches: 6.

This clone was seen only a few times. At the DNA level, this CDR3 is encoded by other sequences in the same sample as well. V usage is TRBV5-1 and J usage is TRBJ1-1; no clear D gene. Trimming cost V 4 bases and J 2 bases, with 9 bases left between them. The CDR3 extends over 13 amino acids. The germline V gene has CDR1 SGHRS and CDR2 YFSETQ. CDR3 in DNA: TGCGCCAGCAGCCCTCTCGGTAACACTGAAGCTTTCTTT. Encoded protein: CASSPLGNTEAFF. The full variable domain, completed using reference TRBV5-1 and TRBJ1-1, is KAGVTQTPRYLIKTRGQQVTLSCSPISGHRSVSWYQQTPGQGLQFLFEYFSETQRNKGNFPGRFSGRQFSNSRSEMNVSTLELGDSALYLCASSPLGNTEAFFGQGTRLTVV.

The chain uses TRBV5-6 and TRBJ1-1; D gene unclear. Trimming pared 3 bases from V and 0 bases from J, leaving 15 bases between. CDR1 is SGHDT, CDR2 YYEEEE, per germline. The CDR3 has 16 amino acids. CDR3 nucleotides: TGTGCCAGCAGCTCTCAGGTAGGACTGTTGAACACTGAAGCTTTCTTT. Protein product: CASSSQVGLLNTEAFF.

This clone appeared many times. The chain couples TRBV27 to TRBJ2-7; no definite D call. This CDR3 is built from 13 residues. The V end lost 2 bases, the J end lost 6 bases, and 11 bases lay between the germline ends. Germline V CDR1 and CDR2: MNHEY, SMNVEV (reference sequence). The CDR3 spells CASSLMAGTEQYF. CDR3 sequence (DNA): TGTGCCAGCAGTTTAATGGCAGGTACCGAGCAGTACTTC.

V and J are TRBV5-4 and TRBJ2-3; possibly TRBD2 for D (6 bases). CDR3 length equals 13 residues. The V gene's germline CDR1 is SGHNT and CDR2 YYREEE (reference sequence). V gave up 1 base and J gave up 4 bases, with 7 bases separating them. The CDR3 DNA reads TGTGCCAGCAGCTTGTGGGGGGCAGATACGCAGTATTTT. This codes for CASSLWGADTQYF.

This chain uses TRBV6-5 with TRBJ1-4, with D perhaps matching TRBD1 (5 bases). V was cut by 5 bases and J by 2 bases, with 9 bases left in between. The length of the CDR3 is 14 residues. The germline V gene encodes CDR1 MNHEY and CDR2 SVGAGI. The CDR3 sequence: CASSPGLTNEKLFF. CDR3 coding DNA: TGTGCCAGCAGTCCAGGGTTGACTAATGAAAAACTGTTTTTT.

This sequence joins TRBV7-3 and TRBJ2-1, with 10 bases aligning to TRBD1. The CDR3 loop spans 14 amino acids. V gave up 6 bases and J gave up 8 bases; unmatched junction bases: 7. The germline V gene encodes CDR1 SGHTA and CDR2 FQGTGA. Here the CDR3 reads CASSTGQGTHEQFF. CDR3 coding DNA: TGTGCCAGCAGTACGGGACAGGGGACTCATGAGCAGTTCTTC.

V is TRBV6-5 and J is TRBJ2-7; 8 bases match TRBD2. Germline CDR1 reads MNHEY; CDR2 reads SVGAGI. This CDR3 is built from 12 residues. V shed 10 bases, J shed 5 bases, and the junction held 7 bases outside the gene matches. In DNA form, the CDR3 reads TGTGCCACTTCGCGGGGGGCCCACGAGCAGTACGTC. This translates into CATSRGAHEQYV.

The chain uses TRBV7-9 and TRBJ1-1; maybe TRBD1 (5 bases). CDR3 length: 14 amino acids. Germline CDR1 SEHNR, CDR2 FQNEAQ (reference sequence). V was pared by 6 bases and J by 2 bases, with 13 bases between. This CDR3 reads CASSTTDINTEAFF. CDR3 nucleotides: TGTGCCAGCAGTACGACAGATATCAACACTGAAGCTTTCTTT.

V and J are TRBV14 and TRBJ1-2, with D unresolved. Germline CDR1 reads SGHDN; CDR2 reads FVKESK. This CDR3 is 13 amino acids long. The germline V and J ends were trimmed by 0 bases and 8 bases, with 10 bases remaining between them. This CDR3 is CASSQDDGVGYTF. CDR3 DNA: TGTGCCAGCAGCCAAGATGACGGGGTCGGCTACACCTTC.

This chain uses TRBV24-1 with TRBJ2-2, with 8 bases fitting TRBD2. Germline V gives CDR1 KGHDR, CDR2 SFDVKD. The V gene end was trimmed by 7 bases and the J gene end by 5 bases; junction bases not matched to a gene: 5. This CDR3 spans 14 amino acids. The CDR3 reads CATRAGGQTGELFF. CDR3 sequence (DNA): TGTGCCACCAGGGCGGGGGGTCAGACCGGGGAGCTGTTTTTT.

The genes are TRBV5-1 and TRBJ2-2; D gene uncertain. This CDR3 is built from 14 residues. CDR1 is SGHRS, CDR2 YFSETQ, per germline. V dropped 2 bases and J dropped 2 bases, with 7 bases sitting between them. DNA for the CDR3: TGCGCCAGCAGCTTATACGGTAACACCGGGGAGCTGTTTTTT. Its protein product is CASSLYGNTGELFF.

The chain uses TRBV27 and TRBJ1-1; possible D gene TRBD1, 5 bases. Germline-derived CDR1 and CDR2 are MNHEY and SMNVEV (reference sequence). This CDR3 is 14 amino acids long. V lost 6 bases and J lost 2, with 13 bases in between. CDR3 bases: TGTGCCAGCAGCTTGGGGAGGGGAAACACTGAAGCTTTCTTT. Translation gives CASSLGRGNTEAFF.